The sequence of this TCR beta chain was determined in a study of T cells in Graves' hyperthyroidism and ophthalmopathy. With regard to this clonotype: The antigen remains undetermined.

The study's findings and limits: Blood also contained most expanded thyroid clonotypes above 0.001.

Researchers amplified the TCR beta CDR3 regions from RNA transcripts. Using the HTBI primer set, a first-round RT-PCR was run on the TCR CDR3. TCRdb itself ran the multiplex PCR reads through MiXCR, one entry per CDR3 protein. The sample holds around 620,000 distinct CDR3 sequences; about 43% are singletons and the top ten take 15% to 20%. Per the germline V gene, CDR1 is SGHTA and CDR2 is FQGNSA. V lost 8 bases, J lost 0 bases, and 17 bases lay in between. This CDR3 region has 15 residues. The chain employs TRBV7-2 and TRBJ2-7, with D maybe TRBD1 (6 bases). This clonotype originated in an adult woman with Graves' disease, either hyperthyroidism or ophthalmopathy (not recorded which). Sequencing was done on a sample of peripheral blood or thyroid tissue (not recorded which). CDR3 sequence reads: CASSQRGTGSYEQYF. Here the CDR3 DNA reads TGTGCCAGCTCCCAAAGGGGGACCGGCTCCTACGAGCAGTACTTC. The full variable domain, its missing parts supplied by reference TRBV7-2 and TRBJ2-7, is GAGVSQSPSNKVTEKGKDVELRCDPISGHTALYWYRQSLGQGLEFLIYFQGNSAPDKSGLPSDRFSAERTGGSVSTLTIQRTQQEDSAVYLCASSQRGTGSYEQYFGPGTRLTVT.